The clone carrying this TCR beta chain was seen a handful of times. This entry comes from a study of T-cell memory formation after mild COVID-19. On the study more broadly: There were largely donor-specific TCR clusters.

V was cut by 5 bases and J by 5 bases, with 13 bases left in between. The length of the CDR3 is 13 residues. Germline V CDR1 and CDR2: SGHVS, FNYEAQ. TCRdb used MiXCR to reprocess the 5' RACE reads, holding one entry per CDR3 protein. The table includes 250,000 to 350,000 distinct CDR3 sequences, roughly a fifth detected once. The sample comprised PBMCs or a T cell subset sorted from them (not recorded which). This TCR derives from a man younger than 35 who had mild COVID-19 (a few samples of this study predate the infection). Cell type and time point are not known. The rearrangement uses TRBV7-6 and TRBJ2-7, with D possibly being TRBD1 (5 bases). The CDR3 loop reads CASSNTGSDEQYF. The CDR3 nucleotides are TGTGCCAGCAGCAACACAGGTTCCGACGAGCAGTACTTC.